Each of the 28 T cell receptor beta chains below was sequenced from the same sample in a study of beta chain features in type 1 diabetes. Expressed TCRB transcripts were sequenced, since all the RNA that had been isolated was reverse transcribed. This table comes from immunoSEQ multiplex PCR, and its TCRdb copy is limited to in-frame clones, with some not included. The sample has about 410,000 clones; approximately 15% are singletons. The sample was naive CD4+ T cells from blood. These receptors all stem from a man under 40 in good health.

A few counts support this clone. The genes are TRBV5-1 and TRBJ2-5; 9 positions agree with TRBD2. The germline V gene encodes CDR1 SGHRS and CDR2 YFSETQ. The CDR3 length is 17 residues. Losses at the gene ends were 3 bases for V and 4 bases for J; bases not matched to a gene: 13. This chain's CDR3 is CASSWNFDSGSGETQYF. Written as DNA, the CDR3 is TGCGCCAGCAGCTGGAACTTCGATAGCGGGAGCGGAGAGACCCAGTACTTC.

As for this clone: This specimen includes other DNA sequences encoding the same CDR3. The chain carries TRBV7-9 and TRBJ2-1; 8 nucleotides align to TRBD2. Germline V gene lookup returns CDR1 SEHNR and CDR2 FQNEAQ (reference sequence). The CDR3 totals 14 residues. With 1 base clipped from V and 6 bases from J, the junction kept 2 bases outside the gene matches. The CDR3 reads CASSLGLAGNEQFF. The CDR3 DNA sequence: TGTGCCAGCAGCTTAGGGCTAGCGGGCAATGAGCAGTTCTTC. The full variable domain, rest sourced from reference TRBV7-9 and TRBJ2-1, is DTGVSQNPRHKITKRGQNVTFRCDPISEHNRLYWYRQTLGQGPEFLTYFQNEAQLEKSRLLSDRFSAERPKGSFSTLEIQRTEQGDSAMYLCASSLGLAGNEQFFGPGTRLTVL.

In regard to this clone: This may be a read error: a much more frequent sequence differs by one nucleotide. This chain connects TRBV11-2 to TRBJ2-1, with TRBD1 matching over 7 bases. The CDR3 has 15 residues. Per the germline V gene, CDR1 is SGHAT and CDR2 is FQNNGV. The junction had 4 bases not matched to a gene; V was cut back by 5 bases and J by 0 bases. This chain's CDR3 is CASSVQGSSYNEQFF. CDR3 DNA: TGTGCCAGCAGCGTACAGGGGAGCTCCTACAATGAGCAGTTCTTC. Full variable domain (outside the CDR3, taken from reference TRBV11-2 and TRBJ2-1): EAGVAQSPRYKIIEKRQSVAFWCNPISGHATLYWYQQILGQGPKLLIQFQNNGVVDDSQLPKDRFSAERLKGVDSTLKIQPAKLEDSAVYLCASSVQGSSYNEQFFGPGTRLTVL.

This clone has only a few counts. V is TRBV18 and J is TRBJ2-2, with 9 positions matching TRBD2. The CDR3 spans 16 residues. Germline CDR1 reads KGHSH; CDR2 reads LQKENI. Trimming removed 5 bases from V and 4 bases from J; junction bases left unmatched: 8. The CDR3 region is CASSSQREEITGELFF. Here the CDR3 DNA reads TGTGCCAGCTCATCCCAGCGGGAGGAAATCACCGGGGAGCTGTTTTTT.

This clone was counted ten times or more. Here the CDR3 reads CASSPGTTYSYEQYV. CDR3 nucleotide sequence: TGCGCCAGCAGTCCCGGGACAACCTATTCCTACGAGCAGTACGTC. The chain links TRBV23-1 to TRBJ2-7, with D possibly matching TRBD1 (6 bases). TRBV23-1 is an ORF, and what it does is uncertain. Trimming left V 4 bases short and J 1 base short, with 14 bases between. The CDR3 is 15 amino acids.

This clone was observed once. The chain uses TRBV15 and TRBJ1-4; D remains unclear. This CDR3 is built from 14 residues. The V and J ends lost 0 bases and 8 bases respectively, with 10 bases between them. Germline V gene data show CDR1 as LNHNV and CDR2 as YYDKDF (reference sequence). The CDR3 region has the DNA TGTGCCACCAGCAGAGACATAACGCGAGAAAAACTGTTTTTT. Amino acid sequence: CATSRDITREKLFF.

This clone showed up just a few times. The CDR3 protein is CASSLGSGVDTQYF. The DNA for the CDR3 is TGTGCCAGCAGCTTAGGCTCCGGGGTAGATACGCAGTATTTT. The gene calls are TRBV7-2 and TRBJ2-3; weak D call: TRBD2 (5 bases). In germline, CDR1 is SGHTA, CDR2 FQGNSA. Trimming left V 1 base short and J 5 bases short, with 10 bases between. This CDR3 region has 14 residues.

The chain uses TRBV27 and TRBJ2-3; D is unresolved. The CDR3 loop spans 12 amino acids. The V gene's germline CDR1 is MNHEY and CDR2 SMNVEV (reference sequence). The V gene lost 3 bases and the J gene lost 4 bases, with 5 bases spanning the gap. The CDR3 nucleotides read TGTGCCAGCAGTTTGAAAGCAGATACGCAGTATTTT. It specifies CASSLKADTQYF.

This clone was detected only a few times. The chain employs TRBV30 and TRBJ1-1; TRBD1 matches at 7 bases. The CDR3 runs 12 residues. CDR1 and CDR2 (germline): GTSNPN, SVGIG (reference sequence). Trimming cost V 5 bases and J 6 bases; bases outside gene matches: 6. The CDR3 loop reads CAWQGQISEAFF. The DNA for the CDR3 is TGTGCCTGGCAGGGACAGATATCTGAAGCTTTCTTT. The full variable domain, rest sourced from reference TRBV30 and TRBJ1-1, is SQTIHQWPATLVQPVGSPLSLECTVEGTSNPNLYWYRQAAGRGLQLLFYSVGIGQISSEVPQNLSASRPQDRQFILSSKKLLLSDSGFYLCAWQGQISEAFFGQGTRLTVV.

This clone was seen only a few times. The chain employs TRBV7-9 and TRBJ2-1; 10 bases match TRBD2. The CDR3 length is 15 residues. Per the germline V gene, CDR1 is SEHNR and CDR2 is FQNEAQ (reference sequence). J was trimmed by 8 bases and V by 1 base; bases with no gene match: 5. CDR3 nucleotide sequence: TGTGCCAGCAGCTTAGGAACTAGCGGGATCGATGAGCAGTTCTTC. It encodes CASSLGTSGIDEQFF.

This clone was counted only a few times. The V and J genes are TRBV13 and TRBJ2-1, with TRBD1 identical over 7 bases. Trimming cost V 5 bases and J 2 bases; bases outside gene matches: 6. Per germline, CDR1 PRHDT and CDR2 FYEKMQ (reference sequence). CDR3 length: 15 amino acids. This CDR3 is CASSMTGLPYNEQFF. The CDR3 DNA reads as TGTGCCAGCAGCATGACAGGGCTACCCTACAATGAGCAGTTCTTC.

This clone was seen a handful of times. The chain links TRBV6-5 to TRBJ2-3, with D hard to call. CDR3 length equals 13 residues. Trimming pared 6 bases from V and 1 base from J, leaving 8 bases between. The germline V gene encodes CDR1 MNHEY and CDR2 SVGAGI. The CDR3 DNA is TGTGCCAGCAGGTATGGAGGCACAGATACGCAGTATTTT. Protein: CASRYGGTDTQYF.

This clone appeared a few times. The chain recombines TRBV6-5 with TRBJ2-7; TRBD1 is a possible D gene (6 bases). Trimming took off 2 bases at V and 2 bases at J, with 16 bases between the two ends. The length of the CDR3 is 16 residues. Germline CDR1 MNHEY, CDR2 SVGAGI. In nucleotides, the CDR3 is TGTGCCAGCAGTTACGGGTCAGTGGGACAACCCTACGAGCAGTACGTC. Protein: CASSYGSVGQPYEQYV.

The J gene is TRBJ2-5, the V gene TRBV18; D remains ambiguous. V was cut by 5 bases and J by 2 bases, with 15 bases left in between. This CDR3 spans 15 amino acids. CDR1 is KGHSH, CDR2 LQKENI, per germline. The DNA for the CDR3 is TGTGCCAGCTCATCGACGGCCAACCATCAAGAGACCCAGTACTTC. Translation gives CASSSTANHQETQYF.

Remarks on this clone: The junction and the germline gene differ at one end; a read error may be behind it. This chain links TRBV2 with TRBJ2-4; perhaps D is TRBD1 or TRBD2 (6 bases each). This CDR3 is 10 amino acids long. Germline V gene lookup returns CDR1 SNHLY and CDR2 FYNNEI. CDR3 bases: TGTGCCAGCGGAAACGGACAGCGGGACTTC. Encoded protein: CASGNGQRDF.

This chain joins TRBV20-1 and TRBJ2-1; maybe TRBD2 (5 bases). The germline CDR1 and CDR2 sequences are DFQATT and SNEGSKA (reference sequence). The V end lost 3 bases, the J end lost 10 bases, and 10 bases lay between the germline ends. The CDR3 totals 11 residues. CDR3 loop: CSASRGWEQFF. The CDR3 region has the DNA TGCAGTGCTAGCCGGGGATGGGAGCAGTTCTTC.

The chain carries TRBV10-3 and TRBJ2-5; 10 nucleotides agree with TRBD1. The V gene's germline CDR1 is ENHRY and CDR2 SYGVKD. The CDR3 covers 15 residues. The ends lost 6 bases at V and 7 bases at J; junction bases unmatched: 11. The CDR3 DNA sequence: TGTGCCATCAGCGGGACAGGGGACTCCGGAGGGACCCAGTACTTC. Its translation: CAISGTGDSGGTQYF.

This sequence joins TRBV7-9 and TRBJ2-6, with 14 bases fitting TRBD2. There are 18 residues in the CDR3. Germline lookup yields CDR1 SEHNR and CDR2 FQNEAQ (reference sequence). The junction had 5 bases not matched to a gene; V was cut back by 5 bases and J by 2 bases. CDR3 sequence: CASSPMGLAGAGANVLTF. CDR3 coding DNA: TGTGCCAGCAGCCCCATGGGACTAGCGGGAGCTGGGGCCAACGTCCTGACTTTC.

This clone was recorded at least ten times. The chain employs TRBV1 and TRBJ2-5; the tabulated D call, TRBD2, remains unverified against the DNA. TRBV1 is assigned pseudogene status. This CDR3 region has 12 residues. CDR3 in amino acids: CTSSHYRETQYF. The CDR3 DNA is TGCACCAGCAGCCATTATCGGGAGACCCAGTACTTC.

The J gene is TRBJ1-2, the V gene TRBV14; D not resolved. The V end was cut by 1 base, the J end by 0 bases, with 3 bases between. Germline V gene sequence: CDR1 SGHDN, CDR2 FVKESK. CDR3 size: 13 residues. This CDR3 reads CASSQVTNYGYTF. The DNA for the CDR3 is TGTGCCAGCAGCCAAGTGACTAACTATGGCTACACCTTC.

The rearrangement uses TRBV7-6 and TRBJ2-1; weak D call: TRBD1 (6 bases). V shed 1 base and J shed 3 bases, with 7 bases lying between them. This CDR3 is 14 amino acids long. Germline assignment: CDR1 SGHVS and CDR2 FNYEAQ. The CDR3 protein is CASSLGTVYNEQFF. The CDR3 DNA follows: TGTGCCAGCAGCTTAGGGACAGTCTACAATGAGCAGTTCTTC.

This clone was recorded a few times. The chain has TRBV7-9 and TRBJ1-1, with 11 bases that match TRBD1. This CDR3 is built from 14 residues. V gave up 11 bases and J gave up 10 bases; unmatched junction bases: 15. The germline gives CDR1 SEHNR, CDR2 FQNEAQ (reference sequence). The CDR3 region is CAVPRYGQGATAFF. The CDR3 DNA sequence: TGTGCCGTACCGCGTTACGGACAGGGGGCGACAGCTTTCTTT.

The CDR3 DNA is TGTGCCAGCAGCGCCCGGGACGGTTTGAACACCGGGGAGCTGTTTTTT. Its protein is CASSARDGLNTGELFF. This chain uses TRBV11-3 with TRBJ2-2; tentatively, D is TRBD1 or TRBD2 (5 bases each). Trimming took off 5 bases at V and 1 base at J, with 14 bases between the two ends. The V gene's germline CDR1 is SGHNT and CDR2 YENEEA. The CDR3 has 16 residues.

This clone occurred a few times. J is TRBJ2-3 and V is TRBV7-2, with D tentatively TRBD2 (6 bases). The ends were cut back, 4 bases at V and 2 bases at J, with 10 bases in the middle. The CDR3 has 14 residues. Germline assignment: CDR1 SGHTA and CDR2 FQGNSA. The CDR3 nucleotides are TGTGCCAGCAGCTCGGGACTGAACACAGATACGCAGTATTTT. Encoded protein: CASSSGLNTDTQYF.

This clone was counted between two and nine times. The chain combines TRBV9 with TRBJ2-6; D perhaps matches TRBD2 (6 bases). Trimming shortened V by 3 bases and J by 2 bases, and 12 bases separated the two germline ends. The CDR3 totals 16 residues. From germline, CDR1 is SGDLS and CDR2 YYNGEE. DNA of the CDR3: TGTGCCAGCAGCGCCTATGGAGGGACTGGGGCCAACGTCCTGACTTTC. As protein: CASSAYGGTGANVLTF.

The chain joins TRBV29-1 to TRBJ2-3; D may be TRBD2 (6 bases). Looked up from germline, CDR1 is SQVTM and CDR2 is ANQGSEA. Trimming took off 3 bases at V and 2 bases at J, with 9 bases between the two ends. This CDR3 spans 13 amino acids. CDR3: CSVEAGNTDTQYF. CDR3 nucleotide sequence: TGCAGCGTTGAGGCGGGAAACACAGATACGCAGTATTTT.

The chain carries TRBV20-1 and TRBJ1-2; no firm D call. V dropped 0 bases and J dropped 2 bases, with 1 base sitting between them. Germline CDR1 DFQATT, CDR2 SNEGSKA (reference sequence). The CDR3 extends over 11 amino acids. CDR3 coding DNA: TGCAGTGCTAGAGAGAACTATGGCTACACCTTC. Its translation is CSARENYGYTF.

This clone was counted a single time. The chain couples TRBV7-9 to TRBJ2-7; 9 positions match TRBD1. The germline V gene has CDR1 SEHNR and CDR2 FQNEAQ (reference sequence). The CDR3 extends over 13 amino acids. The V segment lost 5 bases and the J segment 5 bases; nucleotides outside the gene matches: 4. The CDR3 region has the DNA TGTGCCAGCAGCCGGGGGACAGGGAACGAGCAGTACGTC. Translation: CASSRGTGNEQYV.